This T cell receptor beta chain is drawn from a study of a mutant IDH1 vaccine in newly diagnosed glioma. At the level of the study: Previous treatment comprised radiotherapy, temozolomide, or both, mostly both.

As for this clone: What it binds is not known.

The time point is: week 23, last vaccination. Every vaccine dose comprised 300 ug of mutant IDH1 20-mer peptide plus topical imiquimod. Using immunoSEQ multiplex PCR, the repertoire was profiled, and TCRdb retains in-frame clones only, with some absent. The table lists 35,000 to 50,000 clones, around 84% of them singletons. The CDR3 totals 15 residues. Trimming cost V 5 bases and J 4 bases; bases outside gene matches: 11. CDR1 and CDR2 from the germline V gene are SEHNR and FQNEAQ (reference sequence). The sequence was collected from a young woman with glioma. Some clones in this sample may be carry-over from other donors' samples. V is TRBV7-9 and J is TRBJ2-7, with 7 nucleotides matching TRBD2. This sample comprised PBMCs, obtained from a glioma patient whose treatment included an IDH1 peptide vaccine. CDR3 sequence (DNA): TGTGCCAGCAGCCTGGGGGAGGGTGCGAGATACGAGCAGTACTTC. Translated, it gives CASSLGEGARYEQYF.